This T cell receptor beta chain stems from a study of shared clonotypes between healthy human individuals. General study results and limits: What naive subsets generally showed was a larger estimated richness than memory subsets showed. Non-shared clonotypes had lower generation probabilities than clonotypes shared by all four sorted-subset donors.

Assay used: immunoSEQ multiplex PCR; TCRdb lists only in-frame clones, some missing. The sample holds 900,000 to 1,200,000 clones, 70% to 80% seen once. The CDR3 is 15 residues long. Germline V gene sequence: CDR1 MNHEY, CDR2 SMNVEV (reference sequence). V trimming: 7 bases; J trimming: 4 bases; junction bases outside the gene matches: 6. Donors comprised healthy HIV-negative adults lacking recent acute infections or vaccinations. Worth noting for this clone: Its specificity is not known.

The chain links TRBV27 to TRBJ2-2; 10 nucleotides agree with TRBD2. The receptor's source is a man younger than 30 in good health. Some clones in this sample may be carry-over from other donors' samples. The sequenced sample was memory CD4+ T cells from PBMCs. Specified subset: CD45RA-negative fraction. The CDR3 nucleotides are TGTGCCAGCAACCCTAGCGGGAGAGTCACCGGGGAGCTGTTTTTT. This translates into CASNPSGRVTGELFF.